This is a list of T cell receptor beta chains from one sample in a study of blood T cell repertoires in COVID-19. This table comes from immunoSEQ multiplex PCR, and its TCRdb copy is limited to in-frame clones, with some not included. The sample records about 120,000 clones, about 81% being singletons. Sample: peripheral blood. The receptors come from a man between 25 and 39 years old with COVID-19, enrolled during active disease. The CDR3 runs from the conserved cysteine through the conserved F or W. A D gene is named only where the DNA matches it firmly. Part of the rows lack a size; the others show once, few, many or a class for expanded clones.

clone_size	v_call	j_call	d_call	cdr3_aa	cdr3_nt
few	TRBV27	TRBJ2-7	-	CASTLESDEQYF	TGTGCCAGCACCCTAGAGAGCGACGAGCAGTACTTC
-	TRBV3-1/TRBV3-2	TRBJ2-2	-	CASSQAYRTQYTGELFF	TGTGCCAGCAGCCAAGCGTATAGGACACAGTACACCGGGGAGCTGTTTTTT
-	TRBV19	TRBJ1-6	TRBD1	CASSISGTEGSPLHF	TGTGCCAGTAGTATTTCCGGGACAGAAGGGTCACCCCTCCACTTT
-	TRBV7-8	TRBJ1-5	-	CASSLSPQQPQHF	TGTGCCAGCAGCTTATCCCCCCAACAGCCCCAGCATTTT
-	TRBV19	TRBJ1-5	-	CASSIYLQGPQPQHF	TGTGCCAGTAGTATATATCTCCAGGGGCCCCAGCCCCAGCATTTT
-	TRBV6-6	TRBJ2-3	-	CASSYTYSTDTQYF	TGTGCCAGCAGTTACACTTACAGCACAGATACGCAGTATTTT
-	TRBV6-6	TRBJ1-6	-	CASSPNPRTVYNAYNSPLHF	TGTGCCAGCAGTCCTAACCCAAGGACAGTCTATAATGCGTATAATTCACCCCTCCACTTT
-	TRBV14	TRBJ2-1	-	CASSPPDSEPHNEQFF	TGTGCCAGCAGCCCCCCGGACAGCGAGCCCCACAATGAGCAGTTCTTC
once	TRBV2	TRBJ1-2	TRBD1	CASRGRQGYGYTF	TGTGCCAGCAGAGGCAGACAGGGGTATGGCTACACCTTC
-	TRBV11-2	TRBJ2-1	-	CASSLLVGGLNNEQFF	TGTGCCAGCAGCTTATTGGTGGGAGGCTTAAACAATGAGCAGTTCTTC
many	TRBV7-9	TRBJ1-5	-	CASSQEGRQPQHF	TGTGCCAGCAGCCAGGAGGGGCGTCAGCCCCAGCATTTT